This TCR beta chain was identified during a study of a mutant IDH1 vaccine in newly diagnosed glioma. Across the whole study: Initiation of the vaccine course occurred 4-6 weeks after radiotherapy alone, or alongside temozolomide cycles.

The CDR3 sequence is 15 residues long. The V gene's germline CDR1 is MNHEY and CDR2 SMNVEV (reference sequence). Trimming at V came to 6 bases and at J to 9 bases, leaving 14 bases not matched to a gene. Repertoires were generated with immunoSEQ multiplex PCR, while TCRdb's copy carries only in-frame clones and drops some. Here the sample spans 34,000 or so clones, about 80% being singletons. Specified time point: week 35, safety follow-up. Topical imiquimod accompanied each vaccine dose, which consisted of 300 ug of mutant IDH1 20-mer peptide. With respect to this clone: Its antigen remains unidentified.

The sample here was PBMCs, taken from a glioma patient whose treatment included an IDH1 peptide vaccine. The rearrangement joins TRBV27 to TRBJ1-2; 9 nucleotides match TRBD1. This receptor was taken from a young man with glioma. CDR3 nucleotides: TGTGCCAGCAGCATTCCGGGACAGGGCCCCCGTAGCTACACCTTC. Protein product: CASSIPGQGPRSYTF.